This T cell receptor (beta chain) was captured by sequencing in a study of chemoradiotherapy in HPV16-positive cancers. Study-wide background: A couple of HPV16-positive patients' cells yielded candidate HPV-specific clones and common motifs.

Using immunoSEQ multiplex PCR, the repertoire was profiled, and TCRdb retains in-frame clones only, with some absent. The repertoire holds 9,500 to 15,000 clones, roughly nine tenths seen once, with about 2.8% in the top ten. Findings and limits, study-wide: Non-HPV-specific T cells did not expand in tumors during treatment, whereas candidate HPV-specific clones and E7-related motifs did. Functional assays defining HPV-specific T cells used only a couple of HPV16-positive patients.

Repeated repertoire sampling spanned the course of chemoradiotherapy. The CDR3 loop spans 14 amino acids. In germline, CDR1 is SGDLS, CDR2 YYNGEE. Trimming removed 4 bases from V and 5 bases from J, with 15 bases in between. With regard to this clone: Its antigen is not known.

The starting material was blood, obtained from a patient who underwent chemoradiotherapy. This chain uses TRBV9 with TRBJ1-2; the D gene is possibly TRBD1 (5 bases). This TCR derives from a human donor with HPV-associated anogenital cancer. DNA of the CDR3: TGTGCCAGCAGCAGACTCCCCGGGACGTATGGCTACACCTTC. The encoded protein is CASSRLPGTYGYTF.